Listed below are T cell receptor beta chains from one sample, sequenced in a study of blood T cell repertoires in COVID-19. The assay was immunoSEQ multiplex PCR, and TCRdb's table has in-frame clones only and misses some. The sample consists of around 380,000 clones, approximately 77% of them appearing once. The sample taken for sequencing was peripheral blood. These TCRs come from a human donor with acute or convalescent COVID-19. The donor label of this sample is uncertain. The CDR3 runs from the conserved cysteine through the conserved F or W. A D gene is named only where the DNA matches it firmly. Size values are once, few and many counts, or a class for expanded clones, and some rows have none.

d_gene	abundance	v_gene	j_gene	CDR3nt	CDR3aa
.	.	TRBV21-1	TRBJ1-3	TGTGCCAGCAGCAAAGATAGTGATAGCAGGGGGCACAACACCATATATTTT	CASSKDSDSRGHNTIYF
TRBD1	.	TRBV18	TRBJ1-1	TGTGCCAGCTCACCGGCAGGGGGAGTTCTGAACACTGAAGCTTTCTTT	CASSPAGGVLNTEAFF
TRBD2	.	TRBV24-1	TRBJ2-1	TGTGCCACCAGTGATGATTCGGGACTAGCGGGAGTTCATGAGCAGTTCTTC	CATSDDSGLAGVHEQFF
.	.	TRBV2	TRBJ1-6	TGTGCCAGCAGTGAAGCGCTCCCGGACAGCATAAATTCACCCCTCCACTTT	CASSEALPDSINSPLHF
TRBD2	.	TRBV6-1	TRBJ2-3	TGTGCCAGCAGTGAAGAGCGGGGGGCCGCAGATACGCAGTATTTT	CASSEERGAADTQYF
TRBD2	.	TRBV6-6	TRBJ2-5	TGTGCCAGCAGTGACGGGACTAGCGGGTTAGAGACCCAGTACTTC	CASSDGTSGLETQYF
TRBD2	.	TRBV11-2	TRBJ2-3	TGTGCCAGCAACAATGGGGGACTAGCGGGAACCGCAGATACGCAGTATTTT	CASNNGGLAGTADTQYF
TRBD1	.	TRBV7-9	TRBJ1-5	TGTGCCAGCAGCTATGACAGGGCTAATCAGCCCCAGCATTTT	CASSYDRANQPQHF
.	.	TRBV11-2	TRBJ1-2	TGTGCCAGCAGCTTACAGGGCTATGGCTACACCTTC	CASSLQGYGYTF
TRBD1	.	TRBV18	TRBJ1-6	TGTGCCAGCTCACCACAACCGGGACAGGGCAATTCACCCCTCCACTTT	CASSPQPGQGNSPLHF
.	.	TRBV19	TRBJ2-7	TGTGCCAGTAGAAGGGGCAGCTCCTACGAGCAGTACTTC	CASRRGSSYEQYF
TRBD1	.	TRBV18	TRBJ2-6	TGTGCCAGCTCCGCCATGACAGGGGCCTCTGGGGCCAACGTCCTGACTTTC	CASSAMTGASGANVLTF
TRBD1	.	TRBV9	TRBJ1-4	TGTGCCAGCAGCGTAGACAGGGGAGAAAAACTGTTTTTT	CASSVDRGEKLFF
.	few	TRBV11-2	TRBJ1-2	TGTGCCAGCAGCTTACTACAGGGTCCGGGAGGCTACACCTTC	CASSLLQGPGGYTF
.	.	TRBV4-1	TRBJ1-2	TGCGCCAGCAGCCGGGCCCAGGGGACTGGCTACACCTTC	CASSRAQGTGYTF
.	.	TRBV9	TRBJ1-3	TGTGCCAGCAGCGTAGGCGGATTATCTGGAAACACCATATATTTT	CASSVGGLSGNTIYF
TRBD2	.	TRBV7-6	TRBJ2-4	TGTGCCAGCAGCTTTGGCACTAGCGGGACATTTTCTCTTCAGTACTTC	CASSFGTSGTFSLQYF
.	.	TRBV25-1	TRBJ1-5	TGTGCCAGCAGTGAATTCGGCAATCAGCCCCAGCATTTT	CASSEFGNQPQHF
TRBD2	.	TRBV7-9	TRBJ2-1	TGTGCCAGCAGCTTAGCGCATGCGGGGGGGTTCTACAATGAGCAGTTCTTC	CASSLAHAGGFYNEQFF
TRBD2	.	TRBV30	TRBJ2-3	TGTGCCTGGATCAGCGGGGGGGCATCTAGCACAGATACGCAGTATTTT	CAWISGGASSTDTQYF
.	few	TRBV19	TRBJ2-7	TGTGCCAGTAGTAGTGCTGGGGCGACCTACGAGCAGTACTTC	CASSSAGATYEQYF
TRBD1	.	TRBV4-1	TRBJ1-2	TGCGCCAGCAGCCCGGGGACAGGGGATGGCTATGGCTACACCTTC	CASSPGTGDGYGYTF
TRBD1	.	TRBV2	TRBJ1-2	TGTGCCAGCAGTGTCCTAAACCCGACAGGGGAAGGCTACACCTTC	CASSVLNPTGEGYTF
TRBD1	.	TRBV7-9	TRBJ2-2	TGTGCCAGCACCGTCGACAGGGCGTCGAACACCGGGGAGCTGTTTTTT	CASTVDRASNTGELFF
.	.	TRBV29-1	TRBJ2-7	TGCAGCGTTGAGGGACACGGCTCCTACGAGCAGTACTTC	CSVEGHGSYEQYF
.	.	TRBV28	TRBJ1-2	TGTGCCAGCAGTTTAGGCACAGCCTTAGTACTTGTTTATGGCTACACCTTC	CASSLGTALVLVYGYTF
.	many	TRBV7-9	TRBJ1-1	TGTGCCAGCGGCTTAGGTCAGGCCCTGAACACTGAAGCTTTCTTT	CASGLGQALNTEAFF
.	.	TRBV12-1	TRBJ1-1	.	CASSFYWCREGGTEAFF
.	.	TRBV2	TRBJ2-7	TGTGCCAGCAGGTCACCTCACACCAGGGACGAGCAGTACTTC	CASRSPHTRDEQYF
TRBD1	.	TRBV3-1/TRBV3-2	TRBJ1-4	TGTGCCAGCAGCCCAACAGGGGCAATTAAAAAACTGTTTTTT	CASSPTGAIKKLFF
.	.	TRBV29-1	TRBJ1-5	TGCAGCGTTTGGGAGGATAGCAATCAGCCCCAGCATTTT	CSVWEDSNQPQHF
TRBD2	.	TRBV5-5	TRBJ2-2	TGTGCCAGCAGCTTGAGGCTAGCGGGAGAGCCCCTCAGGGGGGGGGAGCTGTTTTTT	CASSLRLAGEPLRGGELFF
TRBD1	.	TRBV28	TRBJ2-3	TGTGCCAGCAGTCTGGGACAGGGGGCGCTGGGCACAGATACGCAGTATTTT	CASSLGQGALGTDTQYF
TRBD1	.	TRBV28	TRBJ1-5	TGTGCCAGCAGTCCCCCGGGACAGGGTCTTCAGCCCCAGCATTTT	CASSPPGQGLQPQHF
.	few	TRBV15	TRBJ1-2	TGTGCCACCAGCAGTGGAATGCAAACGGGCTATGGCTACACCTTC	CATSSGMQTGYGYTF
.	.	TRBV7-9	TRBJ2-4	TGTGCCAGCAGCGCCACGAGAGGAGGGGTAGCCAAAAACATTCAGTACTTC	CASSATRGGVAKNIQYF
TRBD2	.	TRBV27	TRBJ2-3	TGTGCCAGCAGTTTGAAGCGGGGGTACACAGATACGCAGTATTTT	CASSLKRGYTDTQYF
TRBD1	.	TRBV28	TRBJ1-6	TGTGCCAGCAGTTTAGTACAGGGGATGACACCCCTCCACTTT	CASSLVQGMTPLHF
TRBD2	.	TRBV29-1	TRBJ2-3	TGCAGCGTAAAACTAGCGGGAGGGGTAGATACGCAGTATTTT	CSVKLAGGVDTQYF
TRBD2	few	TRBV5-6	TRBJ2-2	TGTGCCAGCAGACGTCGTGGGCTAGCGGACACCGGGGAGCTGTTTTTT	CASRRRGLADTGELFF
.	.	TRBV28	TRBJ2-1	TGTGCCAGCAAGGCCAGGCGGGCAACCTACAATGAGCAGTTCTTC	CASKARRATYNEQFF
TRBD2	.	TRBV11-2	TRBJ2-2	TGTGCCAGCAGCCGGGGGGGGTCGGGGGAGCTGTTTTTT	CASSRGGSGELFF
.	.	TRBV28	TRBJ1-1	TGTGCCAGCAGTTCAGCAGGGTCGAACACTGAAGCTTTCTTT	CASSSAGSNTEAFF
TRBD2	.	TRBV20-1	TRBJ2-7	TGCAGTGCTAGTGTGGGCGGGGGATCCTACGAGCAGTACTTC	CSASVGGGSYEQYF
.	.	TRBV6-2/TRBV6-3	TRBJ1-1	TGTGCCAGCAGTTACACCTTAACAGGGAACACTGAAGCTTTCTTT	CASSYTLTGNTEAFF
.	.	TRBV2	TRBJ2-7	TGTGCCAGCAGGTCAGGGGCCGTCTCCTACGAGCAGTACTTC	CASRSGAVSYEQYF
TRBD2	once	TRBV7-2	TRBJ2-7	TGTGCCAGCAGCTTAGCGGTAGCGGGGGCCTACGAGCAGTACTTC	CASSLAVAGAYEQYF
TRBD2	once	TRBV3-1/TRBV3-2	TRBJ2-2	TGTGCCAGCAGCCAAGGTCCCCGACTAGCGGGGCAGGGGGAGCTGTTTTTT	CASSQGPRLAGQGELFF
TRBD1	.	TRBV18	TRBJ2-2	TGTGCCAGCTCACCTAGGAACAGGGGCACCGGGGAGCTGTTTTTT	CASSPRNRGTGELFF
TRBD2	few	TRBV4-1	TRBJ2-3	TGCGCCAGCAGCCAAGATGACAGCGGGGGGGCCACAGATACGCAGTATTTT	CASSQDDSGGATDTQYF
.	.	TRBV7-7	TRBJ2-1	TGTGCCAGCAGCTTCAAGGGAGGGGGGTTGGATGAGCAGTTCTTC	CASSFKGGGLDEQFF
.	.	TRBV7-8	TRBJ2-7	TGTGCCAGCAGCTTAGGAGGACTCACAACCTACGAGCAGTACTTC	CASSLGGLTTYEQYF
.	.	TRBV6-5	TRBJ2-3	TGTGCCAGCAGTTACTCGTTCACGGGAGTCACAGATACGCAGTATTTT	CASSYSFTGVTDTQYF
.	.	TRBV27	TRBJ2-6	TGTGCCAGCAGTATCAGGGAGGCCAACGTCCTGACTTTC	CASSIREANVLTF
.	.	TRBV18	TRBJ1-6	TGTGCCAGCTCCGTCAGGGGAGCCCGTGATTCACCCCTCCACTTT	CASSVRGARDSPLHF
.	.	TRBV11-2	TRBJ2-7	TGTGCCAGCAGCTTAGTGGCAGGACAATACGAGCAGTACTTC	CASSLVAGQYEQYF
TRBD1	.	TRBV5-4	TRBJ1-5	TGTGCCAGCAGCTCCGACAGGGAGAATCAGCCCCAGCATTTT	CASSSDRENQPQHF
TRBD2	.	TRBV6-6	TRBJ2-7	TGTGCCAGCAAGAAGAGCGGGAGGGGCGGAAACGAGCAGTACTTC	CASKKSGRGGNEQYF
.	.	TRBV23-1	TRBJ1-2	TGCGCCAGCAGTCAACCGAGAGGGGAGGGGACTGGATATGGCTACACCTTC	CASSQPRGEGTGYGYTF